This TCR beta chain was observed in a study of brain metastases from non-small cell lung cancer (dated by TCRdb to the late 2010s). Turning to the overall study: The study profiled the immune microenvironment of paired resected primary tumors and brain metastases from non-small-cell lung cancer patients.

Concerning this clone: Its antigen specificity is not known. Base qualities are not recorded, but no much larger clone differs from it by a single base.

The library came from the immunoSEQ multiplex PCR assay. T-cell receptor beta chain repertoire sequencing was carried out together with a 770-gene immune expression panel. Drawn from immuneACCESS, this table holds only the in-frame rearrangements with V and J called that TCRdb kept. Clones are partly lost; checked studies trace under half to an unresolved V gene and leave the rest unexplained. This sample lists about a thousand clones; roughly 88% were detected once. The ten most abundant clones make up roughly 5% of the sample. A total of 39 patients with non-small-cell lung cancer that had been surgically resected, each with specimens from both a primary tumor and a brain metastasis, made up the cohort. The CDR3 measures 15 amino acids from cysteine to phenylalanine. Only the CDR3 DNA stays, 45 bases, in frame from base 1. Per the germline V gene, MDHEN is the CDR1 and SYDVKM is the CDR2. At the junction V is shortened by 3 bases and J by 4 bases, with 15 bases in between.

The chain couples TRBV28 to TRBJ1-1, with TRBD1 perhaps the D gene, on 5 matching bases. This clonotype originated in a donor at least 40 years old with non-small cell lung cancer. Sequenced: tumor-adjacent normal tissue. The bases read TGTGCCAGCAGTTTTAGGGTATCGGGGCTCACTGAAGCTTTCTTT. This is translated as CASSFRVSGLTEAFF.